This passage covers 10 T cell receptor beta chains from one sample sequenced in a study of beta chain features in type 1 diabetes. Study-wide results and caveats: The study found moderately but significantly shorter TCRB CDR3s in all four CD4+ subsets of Type 1 diabetes patients.

Sequenced material consisted of expressed TCRB transcripts (all of the isolated RNA was reverse transcribed). Here immunoSEQ multiplex PCR was the method, and the copy in TCRdb shows in-frame clones only, minus some. Of about 340,000 clones listed, roughly 9% are singletons. Antigen specificity for these receptors is unknown. The specimen sequenced was central memory CD4+ T cells from blood. These receptors were taken from a man younger than 40 with type 1 diabetes.

CDR3 residues: CASSLSETYGYTF. The CDR3 DNA sequence: TGTGCCAGCAGTTTGAGCGAGACCTATGGCTACACCTTC. V usage is TRBV27 and J usage is TRBJ1-2; D is uncertain. Per germline, CDR1 MNHEY and CDR2 SMNVEV (reference sequence). The length of the CDR3 is 13 residues. The germline V and J ends were trimmed by 3 bases and 4 bases, with 9 bases remaining between them.

The V call is TRBV5-1, the J call TRBJ2-5; D call uncertain. The CDR3 sequence is 14 residues long. V dropped 0 bases and J dropped 1 base, with 7 bases sitting between them. Germline CDR1 and CDR2: SGHRS and YFSETQ. CDR3: CASSLAGIQETQYF. The CDR3 coding sequence is TGCGCCAGCAGCTTGGCGGGTATCCAAGAGACCCAGTACTTC.

This clone has more than one count but fewer than ten. The rearrangement joins TRBV5-1 to TRBJ2-7; tentatively, D is TRBD1 or TRBD2 (6 bases each). Germline CDR1 is SGHRS and CDR2 is YFSETQ. Trimming removed 5 bases at V and 4 bases at J, with 19 bases between. The CDR3 extends over 15 amino acids. The CDR3 DNA sequence: TGCGCCAGCAGGGAGGGACACCCGGGAGCTTACGAGCAGTACTTC. This codes for CASREGHPGAYEQYF.

The chain carries TRBV5-1 and TRBJ2-5; 8 nucleotides agree with TRBD1. The CDR3 sequence is 15 residues long. The germline gives CDR1 SGHRS, CDR2 YFSETQ. V lost 2 bases, J lost 3 bases, and 6 bases stayed unmatched. DNA for the CDR3: TGCGCCAGCAGCTTCAGGGGGCTTAATGAAGAGACCCAGTACTTC. Encoded protein: CASSFRGLNEETQYF.

CDR3 nucleotide sequence: TGTGCCAGCAGCGTAGGGATAGGACAAGAAGAAGCTTTCTTT. This gives the protein CASSVGIGQEEAFF. The rearrangement joins TRBV9 to TRBJ1-1; TRBD1 is a possible D gene (5 bases). This CDR3 comprises 14 residues. V was shortened by 0 bases and J by 8 bases, with 14 bases between the two germline ends. Germline assignment: CDR1 SGDLS and CDR2 YYNGEE.

The CDR3 sequence is CASSPGTGAFF. In DNA form, the CDR3 reads TGTGCCAGCAGCCCCGGGACAGGAGCTTTCTTT. The chain uses TRBV11-2 and TRBJ1-1; 8 nucleotides line up with TRBD1. J gave up 10 bases and V 5 bases, and 3 bases lay outside the gene matches. CDR1 is SGHAT, CDR2 FQNNGV, per germline. This CDR3 region has 11 residues. The entire variable domain, with the rest obtained from reference TRBV11-2 and TRBJ1-1, is as follows: EAGVAQSPRYKIIEKRQSVAFWCNPISGHATLYWYQQILGQGPKLLIQFQNNGVVDDSQLPKDRFSAERLKGVDSTLKIQPAKLEDSAVYLCASSPGTGAFFGQGTRLTVV.

This chain links TRBV16 with TRBJ2-7, with 7 bases lining up with TRBD1. Germline CDR1 KGHSY, CDR2 FQNENV. V dropped 0 bases and J dropped 4; count of bases not matched to a gene: 6. CDR3 length: 15 residues. The CDR3 protein is CASSQSRQGWYEQYF. The CDR3 DNA sequence: TGTGCCAGCAGCCAATCGAGACAGGGATGGTACGAGCAGTACTTC.

There are a few counts of this clone. The CDR3 loop reads CASSPSPDTQYF. In nucleotides, the CDR3 is TGTGCCAGCTCACCGTCGCCAGATACGCAGTATTTT. The gene calls are TRBV18 and TRBJ2-3, with unresolved D. Trimming left V 3 bases short and J 4 bases short, with 5 bases between. This CDR3 region has 12 residues. The germline CDR1 and CDR2 sequences are KGHSH and LQKENI.

Only a few counts were recorded for this clone. The genes are TRBV7-2 and TRBJ2-1; 8 bases are shared with TRBD2. Losses at the gene ends were 5 bases for V and 2 bases for J; bases not matched to a gene: 5. The CDR3 loop spans 15 amino acids. Germline loops: CDR1 SGHTA, CDR2 FQGNSA. CDR3 coding DNA: TGTGCCAGCAGCCACCCGGGGGGGGCCTACAATGAGCAGTTCTTC. Translated, it gives CASSHPGGAYNEQFF.

The chain uses TRBV10-1 and TRBJ2-3; D is unresolved. V was pared by 5 bases and J by 1 base, with 4 bases between. The germline V gene has CDR1 WNHNN and CDR2 SYGVQD (reference sequence). There are 12 residues in the CDR3. The CDR3 nucleotides are TGCGCCAGCAGTCCGGGCACAGATACGCAGTATTTT. It specifies CASSPGTDTQYF.